The clone carrying this T cell receptor (beta chain) was seen a handful of times. The record originates from a study of cytomegalovirus exposure and HLA in healthy donors. Vbeta (60) and Jbeta (13) primers were used in the PCR. Clones were read by immunoSEQ multiplex PCR, and TCRdb kept only the in-frame ones, dropping some. The sample gives approximately 140,000 clones, 80% of which show up once; under 7.5% is in the top ten. The length of the CDR3 is 16 residues. From germline, CDR1 is MNHEY and CDR2 SMNVEV (reference sequence). Sequenced input: PBMCs. V is TRBV27 and J is TRBJ2-5, with TRBD2 matching over 9 bases. The end of the DNA aligns better with TRBJ2-7, so the J call may be wrong. This TCR was sampled from a man in his forties in good health and CMV-seropositive. CDR3 in DNA: TGTGCCAGCAGTTTATCTGGAGCTAGCGGGACCTACGAGCAGTACTTC. It codes for CASSLSGASGTYEQYF.